This T cell receptor beta chain was identified in a study of graft-versus-host responses after intestinal transplantation. TCRdb keeps only in-frame clones here, not all; method: immunoSEQ multiplex PCR. This table has 37,000 or so clones, 75% to 95% appearing once. Per germline, CDR1 MNHEY and CDR2 SVGAGI. Trimming removed 6 bases at V and 4 bases at J, with 10 bases between. The CDR3 length is 13 residues. The source of this sequence is a human patient who received an intestinal transplant, so some T cells may come from the graft donor. The chain is built from TRBV6-5 and TRBJ2-1, with D unresolved. The sample here was PBMCs, taken almost 320 days after intestinal transplant. The CDR3 coding sequence is TGTGCCAGCAGCCCCACCAATTACAATGAGCAGTTCTTC. It is translated as CASSPTNYNEQFF.